This T cell receptor (beta chain) was identified in a study of control samples from healthy donors and cancer patients. The CDR3 length is 13 residues. The germline V gene has CDR1 MDHEN and CDR2 SYDVKM. V lost 8 bases and J lost 7, with 17 bases in between. Sequencing used immunoSEQ multiplex PCR; TCRdb keeps in-frame clones, though not all of them. The sample has roughly 150,000 clones, about 90% seen once. The receptor was isolated from a man younger than 35 in good health. Material: blood. This chain connects TRBV28 to TRBJ2-5, with D tentatively TRBD1 or TRBD2 (5 bases each). The DNA for the CDR3 is TGTGCCAGCTTCGGGGCGGGTATCGTGACCCAGTACTTC. It codes for CASFGAGIVTQYF. The variable domain in full, completed from reference TRBV28 and TRBJ2-5, reads DVKVTQSSRYLVKRTGEKVFLECVQDMDHENMFWYRQDPGLGLRLIYFSYDVKMKEKGDIPEGYSVSREKKERFSLILESASTNQTSMYLCASFGAGIVTQYFGPGTRLLVL.